This TCR beta chain was profiled in a study of T cell repertoires in cytomegalovirus infection. Study in general: A matching HLA type, together with CMV infection, was signaled by public TCR beta signatures.

This clonotype was seen only a few times. Its antigen remains unidentified. V shed 5 bases and J 0 bases; nucleotides not matched to a gene: 12. Germline V gene sequence: CDR1 SEHNR, CDR2 FQNEAQ (reference sequence). CDR3 length: 17 residues. TCRdb passed the reads through MiXCR, listing each CDR3 protein once. This sample has some 130,000 distinct CDR3 sequences, with approximately 9.2% found just once. Regarding the study as a whole: HLA-C-restricted, CMV-specific TCR beta clonotypes were dominant ex vivo. Of the TCR beta families, the public ones yielded a cumulative frequency that identified carriers of CMV plus the relevant HLA.

This chain connects TRBV7-9 to TRBJ2-5, with 7 bases aligning to TRBD2. The clonotype comes from a human donor in good health (CMV status not recorded). Some clones in this sample may be carry-over from other donors' samples. Sample: PBMCs. The CDR3 DNA sequence: TGTGCCAGCAGCGTCGCTGGACTAGTCCTTAACCAAGAGACCCAGTACTTC. It yields the protein CASSVAGLVLNQETQYF.